This TCR beta chain was recorded in a study of cytomegalovirus exposure and HLA in healthy donors. As for this clone: Its antigen is unknown.

General observations from the study: In vitro checks showed that a few CMV-associated chains really do target CMV antigens. The HLA-A and HLA-B alleles of most subjects were reportedly predicted accurately from TCR beta sequences. Reportedly, fewer N-insertions than the roughly 700-donor mean appeared in an Asian-associated ancestry cluster in a later analysis.

CDR3 length: 16 amino acids. V gave up 0 bases and J gave up 6 bases, with 15 bases separating them. Germline-derived CDR1 and CDR2 are MNHNS and SASEGT. The primer mix had 60 Vbeta and 13 Jbeta primers. Original handling: About 80 million unique TCR beta chains, about 11 million of them shared, were counted by a later analysis. The method was immunoSEQ multiplex PCR; TCRdb's version includes in-frame clones alone and lacks a portion of them. V, J and clone size derive from that table, while D and trimming were established from the DNA sequence. In the table there are approximately 180,000 clones, approximately 70% of which are singletons.

Sequenced: PBMCs. The rearrangement links TRBV6-1 to TRBJ1-5, with D uncertain. The source of this sequence is a woman aged 25-40 years in good health and CMV-seronegative. CDR3 sequence: CASSEALGGRGQPQHF. The CDR3 DNA follows: TGTGCCAGCAGTGAAGCGCTGGGAGGGAGAGGTCAGCCCCAGCATTTT.